This is a list of T cell receptor beta chains from one sample in a study of cytomegalovirus exposure and HLA in healthy donors. TCRdb's copy holds only in-frame clones and misses some; the assay was immunoSEQ multiplex PCR. The sample holds around 68,000 clones; roughly 75% are singletons and the top ten take 7% to 9.5%. The sequencing input was PBMCs. These receptors originate from a woman in her 30s in good health and CMV-seropositive. Both conserved end residues are part of each CDR3. D genes are given only for firm matches. Not every row has a clone size; where given, it reads once, few, many or a size class.

j_call d_call v_call clone_size cdr3_aa cdr3_nt
TRBJ1-6 . TRBV30 once CAWSLEGGSSYNSPLHF TGTGCCTGGAGCCTAGAAGGAGGGAGCTCCTATAATTCACCCCTCCACTTT
TRBJ2-7 . TRBV7-9 few CASSRGFRLGEDEQYF TGTGCCAGCAGCAGAGGGTTTCGGCTAGGAGAGGACGAGCAGTACTTC
TRBJ2-1 TRBD1 TRBV19 once CASSRTGSFSYNEQFF TGTGCCAGTAGCAGGACAGGAAGTTTCTCCTACAATGAGCAGTTCTTC
TRBJ1-5 TRBD1 TRBV6-4 . CASSEQGTNQPQHF TGTGCCAGCAGTGAACAGGGGACTAATCAGCCCCAGCATTTT
TRBJ1-1 . TRBV5-1 . CASSLATGTPWRLRGTTEAFF TGCGCCAGCAGCTTGGCGACGGGTACGCCTTGGCGCCTTAGGGGTACGACTGAAGCTTTCTTT
TRBJ2-2 . TRBV4-3 few CASSQDRGGELFF TGCGCCAGCAGCCAAGATCGGGGCGGGGAGCTGTTTTTT
TRBJ1-5 . TRBV13 . CASSLGYSNQPQHF TGTGCCAGCAGCTTAGGGTATAGCAATCAGCCCCAGCATTTT
TRBJ1-1 . TRBV7-8 . CASSHKTGGEAFF TGTGCCAGCAGCCATAAGACGGGGGGTGAAGCTTTCTTT
TRBJ2-6 TRBD1 TRBV18 once CASSLPGTGGLAGANVLTF TGTGCCAGCTCACTGCCCGGGACAGGGGGTCTTGCTGGGGCCAACGTCCTGACTTTC
TRBJ1-6 . TRBV4-2 few CASSQAGNSPLHF TGTGCCAGCAGCCAAGCGGGTAATTCACCCCTCCACTTT
TRBJ2-5 TRBD1 TRBV27 . CASSSSTGPRAQYF TGTGCCAGCAGTTCCTCGACAGGGCCGAGGGCCCAGTACTTC
TRBJ2-7 . TRBV10-1 . CAMDSPIWSSYEQYF TGCGCCATGGACAGCCCCATATGGAGCTCCTACGAGCAGTACTTC
TRBJ2-7 TRBD2 TRBV28 once CASSSAGVSYEQYF TGTGCCAGCAGTTCAGCGGGAGTCTCCTACGAGCAGTACTTC
TRBJ2-7 TRBD1 TRBV7-6 . CASSDSIRDRGEQYF TGTGCCAGCAGCGATTCCATAAGGGACAGGGGGGAGCAGTACTTC
TRBJ2-2 . TRBV29-1 . CSVGHATNTGELFF TGCAGCGTTGGACACGCTACGAACACCGGGGAGCTGTTTTTT
TRBJ2-6 . TRBV7-2 few CASDYQASSGANVLTF TGTGCCAGCGATTACCAGGCGAGCTCTGGGGCCAACGTCCTGACTTTC
TRBJ2-1 TRBD2 TRBV10-3 . CAISPFPGGEGEQFF TGTGCCATCAGCCCTTTTCCCGGGGGGGAGGGTGAGCAGTTCTTC
TRBJ1-3 . TRBV28 . CASSFRAGNTIYF TGTGCCAGCAGTTTCAGGGCTGGAAACACCATATATTTT
TRBJ1-1 . TRBV5-6 . CASSLPEGDTEAFF TGTGCCAGCAGCTTGCCCGAGGGGGACACTGAAGCTTTCTTT
TRBJ2-7 TRBD1 TRBV27 . CASSYSGTGHLEQYF TGTGCCAGCAGTTACTCCGGGACAGGGCACCTCGAGCAGTACTTC
TRBJ2-5 . TRBV5-1 few CASSLYPAEPQETQYF TGCGCCAGCAGCTTGTATCCAGCGGAGCCCCAAGAGACCCAGTACTTC
TRBJ2-2 . TRBV7-2 . CASSSRVYTGELFF TGTGCCAGCAGCTCGCGGGTTTACACCGGGGAGCTGTTTTTT
TRBJ1-1 . TRBV7-2 . CASSYDGGGTEAFF TGTGCCAGCAGCTACGATGGGGGGGGGACTGAAGCTTTCTTT
TRBJ1-2 . TRBV7-2 . CASSSSLRVGGYTF TGTGCCAGCAGCTCCTCGCTGAGGGTGGGAGGCTACACCTTC
TRBJ2-5 . TRBV27 once CASSLQSGEWGETQYF TGTGCCAGCAGTTTACAATCAGGGGAATGGGGCGAGACCCAGTACTTC
TRBJ2-7 . TRBV28 . CASSFYGTYEQYF TGTGCCAGCAGTTTTTACGGTACCTACGAGCAGTACTTC
TRBJ2-7 . TRBV5-4 . CASSFSVSTYEQYF TGTGCCAGCAGCTTCAGTGTGTCAACCTACGAGCAGTACTTC
TRBJ2-3 . TRBV5-6 once CASSLSGPGGTDTQYF TGTGCCAGCAGCTTGTCGGGGCCAGGGGGCACAGATACGCAGTATTTT
TRBJ2-5 TRBD2 TRBV7-9 . CASSLGTSGRASETQYF TGTGCCAGCAGCTTAGGGACTAGCGGGAGGGCCTCAGAGACCCAGTACTTC
TRBJ2-1 . TRBV4-2 . CASSQGSTNEQFF TGTGCCAGCAGCCAAGGCTCTACCAATGAGCAGTTCTTC
TRBJ1-1 . TRBV6-1 few CASSLTRNTEAFF TGTGCCAGCAGCCTGACAAGGAACACTGAAGCTTTCTTT
TRBJ2-5 . TRBV7-9 . CASSLRRLGGETQYF TGTGCCAGCAGCTTACGGAGGCTGGGGGGAGAGACCCAGTACTTC
TRBJ1-1 . TRBV20-1 once CRGGGNTEAFF TGCAGGGGCGGAGGGAACACTGAAGCTTTCTTT
TRBJ2-7 . TRBV14 . CASSQDYWSGSGVHEQYF TGTGCCAGCAGCCAAGATTATTGGTCCGGCTCAGGGGTCCACGAGCAGTACTTC
TRBJ2-1 TRBD2 TRBV6-1 . CASSLAGGPQFF TGTGCCAGCAGTTTAGCGGGAGGGCCGCAGTTCTTC
TRBJ1-5 TRBD1 TRBV7-8 . CASSLRTGWPNQPQHF TGTGCCAGCAGCTTGCGGACAGGCTGGCCGAATCAGCCCCAGCATTTT
TRBJ2-7 . TRBV7-9 . CASSLVLGSQRGSYEQYF TGTGCCAGCAGCTTAGTTCTAGGGTCACAGCGAGGGTCCTACGAGCAGTACTTC
TRBJ2-6 . TRBV5-1 . CASSLGGRSSGANVLTF TGCGCCAGCAGCTTGGGGGGGCGAAGCTCTGGGGCCAACGTCCTGACTTTC
TRBJ2-1 TRBD2 TRBV9 . CASSVGSAGGYNEQFF TGTGCCAGCAGCGTAGGAAGTGCGGGGGGCTACAATGAGCAGTTCTTC
TRBJ1-4 . TRBV7-8 few CASSLASSGEKKLFF TGTGCCAGCAGCTTAGCTAGTTCAGGGGAAAAGAAACTGTTTTTT
TRBJ2-2 . TRBV5-1 . CASMGADYTGELFF TGCGCCAGCATGGGTGCGGACTACACCGGGGAGCTGTTTTTT